The T cell receptor beta chain under discussion was sequenced for a study of shared T cell receptors in the human thymus. TCRdb keeps only in-frame clones here, not all; method: immunoSEQ multiplex PCR. This table holds 540,000 or so clones, around three quarters found once. The length of the CDR3 is 14 residues. Germline values: CDR1 MNHEY, CDR2 SVGAGI. Trimming took 1 base from V and 7 from J, leaving 14 bases between them. The sample was also linked to a second study, of human thymus T cells. That study adds: Corrective surgery for congenital heart defects was being performed on the healthy Finnish infants who served as donors. Corrective heart surgery yielded the resections from which the thymus tissue came. Thymic and blood repertoires appeared to carry a bias in their V and J gene usage. Unrelated individuals reportedly shared highly overlapping thymic TCR repertoires.

The sequencing input was thymocytes. The V and J genes are TRBV6-5 and TRBJ2-7, with a weak D call TRBD1 (5 bases). The clonotype originates from a boy under two years old with a congenital heart defect. The CDR3 spells CASSYCPNRTEQYF. CDR3 sequence (DNA): TGTGCCAGCAGTTACTGCCCCAACAGGACGGAGCAGTACTTC.